Shown below are 9 T cell receptor beta chains from a single sample sequenced in a study of blood T cell repertoires in COVID-19. Some clones are missing from TCRdb's copy, which holds only in-frame ones; the method was immunoSEQ multiplex PCR. The sample carries 200,000 to 300,000 clones, about nine tenths recorded once. Sequencing used peripheral blood. These receptors were taken from a woman aged 40 to 50 who had recovered from COVID-19.

This sequence joins TRBV19 and TRBJ2-5, with 12 positions matching TRBD1. After removal of 5 bases from V and 6 bases from J, the junction contained 10 bases not matched to a gene. Looked up from germline, CDR1 is LNHDA and CDR2 is SQIVND (reference sequence). This CDR3 has 16 amino acids. DNA for the CDR3: TGTGCCAGTAGTCCATCCGGGACAGGGGGCTTCAAGACCCAGTACTTC. It encodes CASSPSGTGGFKTQYF.

In nucleotides, the CDR3 is TGCGCCAGCAGCCAAGGGCGCCGGGCAACTAATGAAAAACTGTTTTTT. Protein product: CASSQGRRATNEKLFF. The gene calls are TRBV4-3 and TRBJ1-4; D unresolved. CDR1 and CDR2 from the germline V gene are LGHNA and YSLEER. The ends were cut back, 1 base at V and 0 bases at J, with 9 bases in the middle. CDR3 size: 16 residues.

This clone was seen only a few times. V and J are TRBV15 and TRBJ1-3; tentatively, D is TRBD1 (5 bases). This CDR3 is 15 amino acids long. Germline V gene lookup returns CDR1 LNHNV and CDR2 YYDKDF (reference sequence). V lost 0 bases to trimming and J lost 4 bases, with 10 bases between them. The CDR3 reads CATSRDVGAGNTIYF. The CDR3 coding sequence is TGTGCCACCAGCAGAGACGTAGGGGCCGGAAACACCATATATTTT.

The chain recombines TRBV5-1 with TRBJ2-1; 9 positions match TRBD1. This CDR3 contains 13 residues. Losses at the gene ends were 3 bases for V and 15 bases for J; bases not matched to a gene: 10. The V gene's germline CDR1 is SGHRS and CDR2 YFSETQ. The CDR3 is CASSSIGGTGLFF. The CDR3 DNA follows: TGCGCCAGCAGCTCGATCGGGGGGACAGGGTTGTTCTTC.

This rearrangement joins TRBV3-1 (or the pseudogene TRBV3-2) to TRBJ2-1; D is unclear. Germline V CDR1 and CDR2: LGHDT, YNNKEL (reference sequence). The CDR3 sequence is 14 residues long. Deletions cut 4 bases from V and 3 bases from J, with 10 bases between. The CDR3, as DNA: TGTGCCAGCAGCCCGAGTATTGGCTACAATGAGCAGTTCTTC. This sequence encodes CASSPSIGYNEQFF.

V gene TRBV11-2 combines with J gene TRBJ2-1; 9 bases are a match to TRBD1. CDR1 is SGHAT and CDR2 is FQNNGV in the germline V gene. The CDR3 consists of 15 residues. Unmatched junction bases numbered 7, after V lost 2 bases and J lost 8 bases. CDR3 protein: CASSLRDRAADEQFF. DNA of the CDR3: TGTGCCAGCAGCTTACGGGACAGGGCTGCGGATGAGCAGTTCTTC.

The genes are TRBV12-3 or TRBV12-4 and TRBJ1-2; 11 bases align to TRBD1. V shed 6 bases and J 5 bases; nucleotides not matched to a gene: 2. This CDR3 has 13 amino acids. The CDR3 here is CASSWDRGYGYTF. The CDR3 DNA sequence: TGTGCCAGCAGCTGGGACAGGGGGTATGGCTACACCTTC.

This clone was found once. The chain links TRBV5-1 to TRBJ2-5, with 12 positions matching TRBD2. V lost 4 bases to trimming and J lost 2 bases; unmatched junction nucleotides: 3. The V gene's germline CDR1 is SGHRS and CDR2 YFSETQ. CDR3 size: 15 residues. CDR3 region: CASSAGLAGQETQYF. The CDR3, as DNA: TGCGCCAGCAGCGCGGGACTAGCGGGTCAAGAGACCCAGTACTTC.

This sequence joins TRBV2 and TRBJ1-2; 8 nucleotides agree with TRBD1. This CDR3 contains 13 residues. From germline, CDR1 is SNHLY and CDR2 FYNNEI. The J segment lost 6 bases and the V segment lost 5 bases, leaving 5 bases of the junction unmatched. The CDR3 sequence is CASSPGGRDGYTF. DNA of the CDR3: TGTGCCAGCAGTCCAGGGGGCAGGGATGGCTACACCTTC.